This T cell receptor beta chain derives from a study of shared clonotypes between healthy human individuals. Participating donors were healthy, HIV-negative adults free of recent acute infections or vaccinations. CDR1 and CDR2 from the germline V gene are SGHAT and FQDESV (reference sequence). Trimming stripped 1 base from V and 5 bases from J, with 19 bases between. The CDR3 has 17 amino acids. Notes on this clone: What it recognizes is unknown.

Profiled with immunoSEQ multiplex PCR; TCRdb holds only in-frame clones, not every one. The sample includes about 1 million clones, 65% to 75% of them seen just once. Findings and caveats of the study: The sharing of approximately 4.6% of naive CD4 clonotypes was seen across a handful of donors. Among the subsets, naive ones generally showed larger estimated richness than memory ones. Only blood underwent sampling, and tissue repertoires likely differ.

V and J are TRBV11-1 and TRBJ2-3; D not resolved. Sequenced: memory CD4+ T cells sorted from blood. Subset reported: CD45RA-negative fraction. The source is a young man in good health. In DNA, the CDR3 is TGTGCCAGCAGCTTAGGGTTAAGAAGTCTCGCCGTAGATACGCAGTATTTT. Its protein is CASSLGLRSLAVDTQYF.